The rows below give T cell receptor beta chains drawn from one sample of a study of T cell repertoires in aging, cancer and after chemotherapy. One entry per CDR3 protein results from TCRdb running MiXCR on the multiplex PCR reads. Altogether about 1,300 distinct CDR3 sequences are present, 29% being singletons, with the ten largest covering 11%. The sequenced sample was blood. The source of these receptors is a human donor with a solid tumor. The conserved cysteine and the conserved F or W are not part of the CDR3 here. Each record gives: V gene, J gene, CDR3 protein.

V gene: TRBV6-5; J gene: TRBJ1-6; CDR3 protein: ASSYFRTGKTFNSPLH
V gene: TRBV27; J gene: TRBJ2-3; CDR3 protein: ASSLGSGGGPDTQY
V gene: TRBV7-2; J gene: TRBJ1-2; CDR3 protein: ASSLTPGQGYGYT
V gene: TRBV19; J gene: TRBJ1-4; CDR3 protein: ASSTRLDRGRREKLF
V gene: TRBV19; J gene: TRBJ1-1; CDR3 protein: ASSTYRDRGTEAF
V gene: TRBV4-1; J gene: TRBJ2-2; CDR3 protein: ASSQEGKSSGELF
V gene: TRBV7-9; J gene: TRBJ1-2; CDR3 protein: ASSQDWGAEGETDGYT
V gene: TRBV7-9; J gene: TRBJ1-6; CDR3 protein: ASSLRGLMGSPLH
V gene: TRBV18; J gene: TRBJ1-1; CDR3 protein: ASSLDRARNTEAF
V gene: TRBV20-1; J gene: TRBJ2-3; CDR3 protein: SARGRLAATDTQY
V gene: TRBV6-5; J gene: TRBJ1-1; CDR3 protein: ASSYDFMNTEAF
V gene: TRBV30; J gene: TRBJ1-2; CDR3 protein: AWSVGQGYGYT
V gene: TRBV6-5; J gene: TRBJ2-7; CDR3 protein: ASSVVGGGVAGIYEQY
V gene: TRBV20-1; J gene: TRBJ1-1; CDR3 protein: SAAWGARVEAF
V gene: TRBV18; J gene: TRBJ2-6; CDR3 protein: GSFRQGSGANVLT
V gene: TRBV20-1; J gene: TRBJ2-7; CDR3 protein: SARDQGDTSSYEQY
V gene: TRBV6-5; J gene: TRBJ2-5; CDR3 protein: ASSYSGSGVQETQY
V gene: TRBV27; J gene: TRBJ2-1; CDR3 protein: ASRGPNEQF
V gene: TRBV5-4; J gene: TRBJ2-7; CDR3 protein: ASSLRGGSYEQY
V gene: TRBV30; J gene: TRBJ2-7; CDR3 protein: AWSVGGGNSYEQY
V gene: TRBV6-5; J gene: TRBJ1-1; CDR3 protein: ARSYSPFSMVTNTEAF
V gene: TRBV13; J gene: TRBJ2-7; CDR3 protein: ASSSGTYYEQY
V gene: TRBV7-2; J gene: TRBJ2-1; CDR3 protein: ASSSFTSGSDEQF
V gene: TRBV7-2; J gene: TRBJ1-1; CDR3 protein: ASSPPPHNTEAF
V gene: TRBV5-5; J gene: TRBJ1-1; CDR3 protein: ASSLTNIDNTEAF
V gene: TRBV6-6; J gene: TRBJ1-1; CDR3 protein: ASSTGQGAEAF
V gene: TRBV6-2/TRBV6-3; J gene: TRBJ1-1; CDR3 protein: ASSYSGQGDTEAF
V gene: TRBV30; J gene: TRBJ1-6; CDR3 protein: AWSVGAEYYLNSPLH
V gene: TRBV7-2; J gene: TRBJ2-2; CDR3 protein: ASSLAFGGAGWPHTGELF
V gene: TRBV6-1; J gene: TRBJ1-2; CDR3 protein: ASKGDWTDPGYT
V gene: TRBV12-3/TRBV12-4; J gene: TRBJ2-1; CDR3 protein: ASSLTGRTYNEQF